The clone carrying this T cell receptor beta chain was seen a handful of times. Its target is unknown. The second PCR ran roughly 6 to 11 cycles with a sample-barcoded 5' primer and J-beta primers. Via MiXCR, TCRdb re-called the 5' RACE reads, giving one row per CDR3 protein. The sample records 800,000 to 950,000 distinct CDR3 sequences, almost 30% being singletons. The data are from a study of blood T cells in healthy people across ages. Overall study findings and caveats: Naive and antigen-experienced cells could not be conclusively compared, given unsorted PBMCs. Per-million-T-cell TCR beta diversity fell roughly linearly with age.

Staff drew 8 to 10 milliliters of peripheral blood from each donor. The authors extracted at least 5 micrograms of total RNA per sample. Trimming removed 7 bases at V and 0 bases at J, with 15 bases between. CDR3 length: 15 residues. Separately, the same data were catalogued under a study of T cells of mothers and their children.

Sequencing used blood. The chain combines TRBV12-3 or TRBV12-4 with TRBJ1-2, with a weak D call TRBD1 (6 bases). This TCR was sampled from a woman in her forties in good health. CDR3 residues: CASNPGQRTNYGYTF. The CDR3 region has the DNA TGTGCCAGCAACCCCGGACAGCGCACTAACTATGGCTACACCTTC.